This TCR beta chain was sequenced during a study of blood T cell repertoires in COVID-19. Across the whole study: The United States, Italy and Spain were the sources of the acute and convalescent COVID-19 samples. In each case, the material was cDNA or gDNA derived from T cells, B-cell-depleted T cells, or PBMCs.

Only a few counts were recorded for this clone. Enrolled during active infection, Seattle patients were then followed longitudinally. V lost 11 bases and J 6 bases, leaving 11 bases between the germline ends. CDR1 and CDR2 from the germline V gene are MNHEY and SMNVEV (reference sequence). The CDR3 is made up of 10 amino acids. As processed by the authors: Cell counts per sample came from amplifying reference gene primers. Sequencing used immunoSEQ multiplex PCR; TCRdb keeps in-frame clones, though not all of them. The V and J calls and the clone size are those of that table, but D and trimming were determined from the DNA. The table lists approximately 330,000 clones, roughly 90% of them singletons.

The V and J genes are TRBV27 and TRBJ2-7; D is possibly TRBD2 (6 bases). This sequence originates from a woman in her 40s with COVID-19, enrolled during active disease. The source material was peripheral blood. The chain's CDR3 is CASWGVEQYF. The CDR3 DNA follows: TGTGCCTCTTGGGGGGTCGAGCAGTACTTC.